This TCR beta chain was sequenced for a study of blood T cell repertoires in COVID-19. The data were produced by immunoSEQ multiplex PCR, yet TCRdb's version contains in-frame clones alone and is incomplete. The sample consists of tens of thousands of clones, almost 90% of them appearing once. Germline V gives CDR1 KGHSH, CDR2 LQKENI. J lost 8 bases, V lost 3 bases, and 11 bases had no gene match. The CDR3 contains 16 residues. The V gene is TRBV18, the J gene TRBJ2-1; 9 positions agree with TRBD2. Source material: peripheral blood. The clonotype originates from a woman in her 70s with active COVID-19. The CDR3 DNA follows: TGTGCCAGCTCACCCTTATCGCGGGGGGGCGGCGATGAGCAGTTCTTC. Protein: CASSPLSRGGGDEQFF.